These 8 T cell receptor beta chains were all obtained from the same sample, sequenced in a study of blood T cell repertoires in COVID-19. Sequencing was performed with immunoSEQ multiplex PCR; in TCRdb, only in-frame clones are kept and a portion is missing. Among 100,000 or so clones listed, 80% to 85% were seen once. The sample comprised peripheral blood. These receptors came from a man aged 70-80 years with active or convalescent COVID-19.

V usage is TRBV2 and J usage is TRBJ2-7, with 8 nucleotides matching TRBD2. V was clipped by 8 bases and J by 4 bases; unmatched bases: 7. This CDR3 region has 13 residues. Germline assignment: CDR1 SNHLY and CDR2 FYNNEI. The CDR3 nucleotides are TGTGCCAGCGCGGGACTAGTGGGATACGAGCAGTACTTC. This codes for CASAGLVGYEQYF.

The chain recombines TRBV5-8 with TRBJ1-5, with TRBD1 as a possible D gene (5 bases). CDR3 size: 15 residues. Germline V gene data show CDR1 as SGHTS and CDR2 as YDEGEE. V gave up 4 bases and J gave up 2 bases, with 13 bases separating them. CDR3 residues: CASSQAGSGNQPQHF. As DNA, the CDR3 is TGTGCCAGCAGCCAAGCAGGGTCTGGCAATCAGCCCCAGCATTTT.

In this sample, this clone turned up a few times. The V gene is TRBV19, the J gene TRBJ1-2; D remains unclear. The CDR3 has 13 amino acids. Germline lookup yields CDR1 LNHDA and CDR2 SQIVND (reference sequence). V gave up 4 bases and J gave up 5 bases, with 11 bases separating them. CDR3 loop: CASSTLRGYGYTF. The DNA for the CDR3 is TGTGCCAGTAGTACTCTCCGGGGTTATGGCTACACCTTC.

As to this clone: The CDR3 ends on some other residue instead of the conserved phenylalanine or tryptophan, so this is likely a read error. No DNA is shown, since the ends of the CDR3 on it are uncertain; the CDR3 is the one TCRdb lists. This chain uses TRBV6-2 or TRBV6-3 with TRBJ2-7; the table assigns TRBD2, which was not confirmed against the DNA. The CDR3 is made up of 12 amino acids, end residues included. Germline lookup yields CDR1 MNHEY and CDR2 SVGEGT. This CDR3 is CASSQYLAGVVL.

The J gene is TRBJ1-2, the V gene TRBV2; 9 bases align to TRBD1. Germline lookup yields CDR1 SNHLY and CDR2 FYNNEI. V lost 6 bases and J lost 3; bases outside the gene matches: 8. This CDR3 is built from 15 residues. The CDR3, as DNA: TGTGCCAGCAGCGCAGGGACAGGGTGGGACTATGGCTACACCTTC. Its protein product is CASSAGTGWDYGYTF.

This CDR3 reads CSSGAAGEQYF. For the CDR3, the DNA is TGTTCTAGCGGGGCAGCGGGAGAGCAGTACTTC. The chain combines TRBV3-1 (or the pseudogene TRBV3-2) with TRBJ2-7; TRBD2 matches at 9 bases. In germline, CDR1 is LGHDT, CDR2 YNNKEL (reference sequence). The CDR3 is 11 residues long.

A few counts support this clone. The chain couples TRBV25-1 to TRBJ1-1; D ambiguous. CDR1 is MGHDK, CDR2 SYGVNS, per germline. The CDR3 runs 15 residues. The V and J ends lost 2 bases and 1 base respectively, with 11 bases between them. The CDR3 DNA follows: TGTGCCAGCAGTGAAGATCCGGGTCGGAACACTGAAGCTTTCTTT. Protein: CASSEDPGRNTEAFF. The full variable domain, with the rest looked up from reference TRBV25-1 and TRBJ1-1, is EADIYQTPRYLVIGTGKKITLECSQTMGHDKMYWYQQDPGMELHLIHYSYGVNSTEKGDLSSESTVSRIRTEHFPLTLESARPSHTSQYLCASSEDPGRNTEAFFGQGTRLTVV.

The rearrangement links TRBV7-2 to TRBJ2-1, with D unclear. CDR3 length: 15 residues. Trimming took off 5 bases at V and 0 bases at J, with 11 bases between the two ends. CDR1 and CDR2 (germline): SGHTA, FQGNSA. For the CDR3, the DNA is TGTGCCAGCAGCCAAGACCGGAGCTCCTACAATGAGCAGTTCTTC. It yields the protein CASSQDRSSYNEQFF.